Listed here are 15 T cell receptor beta chains from one sample, sequenced in a study of blood T cell repertoires in COVID-19. Libraries were prepared by immunoSEQ multiplex PCR; TCRdb keeps only in-frame clonotypes and omits some of them. The table lists roughly 160,000 clones, approximately 90% of them singletons. The sample taken for sequencing was peripheral blood. These receptors came from a man aged 18 to 29 with acute or convalescent COVID-19.

This chain joins TRBV5-1 and TRBJ2-1; the D gene is possibly TRBD1 (5 bases). V was trimmed by 7 bases and J by 8 bases, leaving 10 bases between them. The V gene's germline CDR1 is SGHRS and CDR2 YFSETQ. The CDR3 is 11 residues long. The CDR3 nucleotides are TGCGCCAGCCAGGGATCGTATGAGCAGTTCTTC. Amino acids: CASQGSYEQFF.

The chain joins TRBV5-1 to TRBJ2-3; D gene ambiguous. Per the germline V gene, CDR1 is SGHRS and CDR2 is YFSETQ. V lost 3 bases and J 0 bases, leaving 8 bases between the germline ends. The CDR3 length is 14 residues. CDR3 bases: TGCGCCAGCAGCTCATTACAGAGCACAGATACGCAGTATTTT. It specifies CASSSLQSTDTQYF.

The V and J genes are TRBV25-1 and TRBJ2-5; tentatively, D is TRBD2 (6 bases). In germline, CDR1 is MGHDK, CDR2 SYGVNS. Deletions cut 0 bases from V and 5 bases from J, with 16 bases between. The CDR3 extends over 16 amino acids. CDR3 DNA: TGTGCCAGCAGTGAATATACGGAGGGGCAGTGGGAGACCCAGTACTTC. Residues: CASSEYTEGQWETQYF.

The DNA for the CDR3 is TGTGCCAGCAGTGACGCGGGACAGGGGGCGTTTGGCTACACCTTC. This codes for CASSDAGQGAFGYTF. V and J are TRBV6-6 and TRBJ1-2; 12 bases line up with TRBD1. This CDR3 comprises 15 residues. Germline V gene sequence: CDR1 MNHNY, CDR2 SVGAGI (reference sequence). V dropped 5 bases and J dropped 7; count of bases not matched to a gene: 8.

The chain is built from TRBV29-1 and TRBJ1-2; TRBD1 is a possible D gene (6 bases). The CDR3 extends over 12 amino acids. Germline CDR1 and CDR2: SQVTM and ANQGSEA. The V end was cut by 2 bases, the J end by 5 bases, with 9 bases between. The CDR3 DNA reads as TGCAGCGTTGAAACCCAGGGGTATGGCTACACCTTC. This codes for CSVETQGYGYTF.

The chain is built from TRBV7-9 and TRBJ1-3; 7 nucleotides match TRBD1. The CDR3 is 14 amino acids. The germline V gene has CDR1 SEHNR and CDR2 FQNEAQ (reference sequence). Losses at the gene ends were 1 base for V and 8 bases for J; bases not matched to a gene: 5. The CDR3 sequence: CASSLDGQVHTIYF. As DNA, the CDR3 is TGTGCCAGCAGCTTAGACGGACAGGTACACACCATATATTTT.

A single count supports this clone. The rearrangement joins TRBV5-1 to TRBJ2-7; TRBD2 agrees at 11 bases. From germline, CDR1 is SGHRS and CDR2 YFSETQ. The CDR3 extends over 16 amino acids. Losses at the gene ends were 3 bases for V and 7 bases for J; bases not matched to a gene: 12. CDR3 sequence reads: CASSSLAGGPRGEQYF. The CDR3 DNA follows: TGCGCCAGCAGCTCCTTAGCGGGAGGGCCCCGGGGAGAGCAGTACTTC.

Here the CDR3 reads CASGLVLSPGQTTYEQYF. DNA of the CDR3: TGTGCTAGTGGTTTGGTACTGTCCCCGGGACAGACAACCTACGAGCAGTACTTC. The chain employs TRBV12-5 and TRBJ2-7; the match to TRBD1 covers 7 bases. The V gene end was trimmed by 0 bases and the J gene end by 2 bases; junction bases not matched to a gene: 13. Germline lookup yields CDR1 LGHNT and CDR2 FRNRAP. The CDR3 has 18 amino acids. The whole variable domain, remainder taken from reference TRBV12-5 and TRBJ2-7, is DARVTQTPRHKVTEMGQEVTMRCQPILGHNTVFWYRQTMMQGLELLAYFRNRAPLDDSGMPKDRFSAEMPDATLATLKIQPSEPRDSAVYFCASGLVLSPGQTTYEQYFGPGTRLTVT.

This CDR3 reads CAWRAGHSYEQYF. Here the CDR3 DNA reads TGTGCCTGGAGGGCAGGTCACTCCTACGAGCAGTACTTC. The genes are TRBV30 and TRBJ2-7; D gene unclear. Trimming left V 3 bases short and J 0 bases short, with 9 bases between. Germline V gives CDR1 GTSNPN, CDR2 SVGIG (reference sequence). The CDR3 extends over 13 amino acids.

V and J are TRBV27 and TRBJ1-2; D call uncertain. The CDR3 totals 13 residues. The germline gives CDR1 MNHEY, CDR2 SMNVEV (reference sequence). The ends were cut back, 6 bases at V and 3 bases at J, with 11 bases in the middle. CDR3 residues: CASSLSHDYGYTF. The CDR3 DNA is TGTGCCAGCAGCCTTAGCCATGACTATGGCTACACCTTC.

This CDR3 is CASSLDGREYEETQYF. The CDR3 DNA sequence: TGTGCCAGCAGCTTAGATGGGCGGGAATATGAAGAGACCCAGTACTTC. J is TRBJ2-5 and V is TRBV11-2; D might be TRBD2 (6 bases). The germline gives CDR1 SGHAT, CDR2 FQNNGV. CDR3 length equals 16 residues. The V end lost 0 bases, the J end lost 3 bases, and 14 bases lay between the germline ends.

The gene calls are TRBV11-2 and TRBJ1-1; tentatively, D is TRBD1 (5 bases). The CDR3 is 13 amino acids. Trimming removed 0 bases from V and 4 bases from J, with 6 bases in between. CDR1 and CDR2 (germline): SGHAT, FQNNGV. The CDR3 region is CASSLEGGTEAFF. CDR3 DNA: TGTGCCAGCAGCTTAGAGGGGGGCACTGAAGCTTTCTTT.

This chain links TRBV19 with TRBJ1-2; weak D call: TRBD1 (5 bases). Germline V gene lookup returns CDR1 LNHDA and CDR2 SQIVND (reference sequence). V gave up 3 bases and J gave up 2 bases, with 7 bases separating them. This CDR3 region has 13 residues. The CDR3 DNA reads as TGTGCCAGTAGTATCCCAGGGAACTATGGCTACACCTTC. Encoded protein: CASSIPGNYGYTF.

This sequence joins TRBV6-5 and TRBJ1-5; 7 bases align to TRBD1. The V gene's germline CDR1 is MNHEY and CDR2 SVGAGI. This CDR3 has 14 amino acids. J lost 9 bases, V lost 7 bases, and 12 bases had no gene match. The CDR3 protein is CASTSDRDSPPQHF. The CDR3 coding sequence is TGTGCCAGCACCTCAGACAGGGATTCCCCGCCCCAGCATTTT.

The chain is built from TRBV19 and TRBJ1-4; the D is unclear. V was pared by 5 bases and J by 9 bases, with 19 bases between. The germline V gene has CDR1 LNHDA and CDR2 SQIVND (reference sequence). CDR3 length: 15 amino acids. DNA of the CDR3: TGTGCCAGTAGTCGCCTAGACGGCGATGTGAAAAAACTGTTTTTT. Its translation: CASSRLDGDVKKLFF.